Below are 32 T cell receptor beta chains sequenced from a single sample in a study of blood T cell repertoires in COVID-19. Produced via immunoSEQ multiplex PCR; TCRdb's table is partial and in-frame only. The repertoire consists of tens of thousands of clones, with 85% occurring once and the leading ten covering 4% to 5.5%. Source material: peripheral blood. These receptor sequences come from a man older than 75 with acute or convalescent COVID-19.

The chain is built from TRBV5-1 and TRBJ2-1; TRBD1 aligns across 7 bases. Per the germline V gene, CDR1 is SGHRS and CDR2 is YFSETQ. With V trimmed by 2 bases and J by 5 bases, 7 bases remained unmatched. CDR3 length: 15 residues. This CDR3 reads CASSLQGIDNNEQFF. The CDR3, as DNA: TGCGCCAGCAGCTTACAGGGGATAGACAACAATGAGCAGTTCTTC. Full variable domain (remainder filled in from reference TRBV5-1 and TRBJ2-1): KAGVTQTPRYLIKTRGQQVTLSCSPISGHRSVSWYQQTPGQGLQFLFEYFSETQRNKGNFPGRFSGRQFSNSRSEMNVSTLELGDSALYLCASSLQGIDNNEQFFGPGTRLTVL.

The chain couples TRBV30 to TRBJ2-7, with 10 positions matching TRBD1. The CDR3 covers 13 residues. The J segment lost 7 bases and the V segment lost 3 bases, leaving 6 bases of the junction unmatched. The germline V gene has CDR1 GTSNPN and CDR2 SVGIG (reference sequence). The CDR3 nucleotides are TGTGCCTGGAGCCGACAGGGGGCAGATGAGCAGTACTTC. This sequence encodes CAWSRQGADEQYF.

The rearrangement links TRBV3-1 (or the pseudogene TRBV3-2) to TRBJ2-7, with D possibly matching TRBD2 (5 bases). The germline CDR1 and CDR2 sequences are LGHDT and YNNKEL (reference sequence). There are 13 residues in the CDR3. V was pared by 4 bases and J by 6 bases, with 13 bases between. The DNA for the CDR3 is TGTGCCAGCAGCCCGGGGATCCCGGCCGAGCAGTACTTC. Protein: CASSPGIPAEQYF.

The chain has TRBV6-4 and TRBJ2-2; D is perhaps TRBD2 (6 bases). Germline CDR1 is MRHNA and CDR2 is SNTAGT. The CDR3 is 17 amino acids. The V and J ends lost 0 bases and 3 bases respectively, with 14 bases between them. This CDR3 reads CASSDSMASDHTGELFF. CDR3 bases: TGTGCCAGCAGTGACTCGATGGCTAGCGACCACACCGGGGAGCTGTTTTTT.

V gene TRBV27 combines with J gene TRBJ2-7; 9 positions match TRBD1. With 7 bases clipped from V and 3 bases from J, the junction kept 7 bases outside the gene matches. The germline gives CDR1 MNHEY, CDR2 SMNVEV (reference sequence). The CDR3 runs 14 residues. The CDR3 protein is CASTPGQGIYEQYF. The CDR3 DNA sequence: TGTGCCAGCACCCCCGGACAGGGGATCTACGAGCAGTACTTC.

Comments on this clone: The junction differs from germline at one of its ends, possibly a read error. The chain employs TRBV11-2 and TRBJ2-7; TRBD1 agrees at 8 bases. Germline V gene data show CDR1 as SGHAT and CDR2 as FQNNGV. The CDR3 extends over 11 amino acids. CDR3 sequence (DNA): TGTGCCAGCAGCCAGGGGGCAAGAATGGCGTTC. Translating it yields CASSQGARMAF.

The CDR3 region has the DNA TGTGCCAGCCGCTTGGGCACCGGGACAGGGGAGCCGGAGCAGTTCTTC. This gives the protein CASRLGTGTGEPEQFF. The chain recombines TRBV27 with TRBJ2-1; 10 bases fit TRBD1. Germline V gene sequence: CDR1 MNHEY, CDR2 SMNVEV (reference sequence). The CDR3 consists of 16 residues. The trim removed 8 bases at V and 10 bases at J, leaving 17 bases unmatched.

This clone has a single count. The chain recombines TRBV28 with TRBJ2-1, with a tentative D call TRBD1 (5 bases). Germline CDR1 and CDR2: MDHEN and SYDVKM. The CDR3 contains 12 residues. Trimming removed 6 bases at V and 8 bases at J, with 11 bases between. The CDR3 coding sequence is TGTGCCAGCAGCCCGGACACCCATGAGCAGTTCTTC. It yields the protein CASSPDTHEQFF.

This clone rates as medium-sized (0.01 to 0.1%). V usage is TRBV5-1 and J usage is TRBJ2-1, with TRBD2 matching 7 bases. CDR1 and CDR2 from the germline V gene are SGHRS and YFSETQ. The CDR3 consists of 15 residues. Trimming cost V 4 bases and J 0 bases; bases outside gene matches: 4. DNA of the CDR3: TGCGCCAGCAGCACCGGGACTAACTCCTACAATGAGCAGTTCTTC. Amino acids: CASSTGTNSYNEQFF.

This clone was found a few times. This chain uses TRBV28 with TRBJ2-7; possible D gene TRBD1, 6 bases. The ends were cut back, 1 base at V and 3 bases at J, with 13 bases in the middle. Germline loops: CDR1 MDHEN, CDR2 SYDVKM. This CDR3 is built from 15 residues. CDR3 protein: CASSLSRGRGYEQYF. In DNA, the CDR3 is TGTGCCAGCAGTTTATCTCGCGGCAGGGGCTACGAGCAGTACTTC.

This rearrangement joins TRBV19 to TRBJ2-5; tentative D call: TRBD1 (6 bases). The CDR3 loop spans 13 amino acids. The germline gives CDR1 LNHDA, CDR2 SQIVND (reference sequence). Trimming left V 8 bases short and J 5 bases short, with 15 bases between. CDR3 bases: TGTGCCAGTGAGCAGGGGATTGGGGAGACCCAGTACTTC. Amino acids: CASEQGIGETQYF.

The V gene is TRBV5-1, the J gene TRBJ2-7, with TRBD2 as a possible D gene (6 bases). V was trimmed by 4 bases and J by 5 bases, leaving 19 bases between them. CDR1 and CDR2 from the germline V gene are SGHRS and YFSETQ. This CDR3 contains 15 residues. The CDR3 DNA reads TGCGCCAGCAGCCTGGGCTTGGAGGGGATGAACGAGCAGTACTTC. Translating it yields CASSLGLEGMNEQYF.

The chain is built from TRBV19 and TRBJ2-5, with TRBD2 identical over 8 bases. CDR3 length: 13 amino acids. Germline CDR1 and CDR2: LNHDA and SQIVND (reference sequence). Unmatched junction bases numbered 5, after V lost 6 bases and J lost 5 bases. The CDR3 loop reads CASSSGREETQYF. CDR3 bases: TGTGCCAGTAGCTCCGGGAGGGAGGAGACCCAGTACTTC. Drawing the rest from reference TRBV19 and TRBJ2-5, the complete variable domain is DGGITQSPKYLFRKEGQNVTLSCEQNLNHDAMYWYRQDPGQGLRLIYYSQIVNDFQKGDIAEGYSVSREKKESFPLTVTSAQKNPTAFYLCASSSGREETQYFGPGTRLLVL.

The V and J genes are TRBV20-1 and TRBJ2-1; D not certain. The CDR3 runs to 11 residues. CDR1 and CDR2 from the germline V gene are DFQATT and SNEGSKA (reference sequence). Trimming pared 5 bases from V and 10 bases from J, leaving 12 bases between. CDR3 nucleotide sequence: TGCAGTGCTCCGACCGACACCGAGCAGTTCTTC. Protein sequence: CSAPTDTEQFF.

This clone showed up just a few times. The CDR3 sequence: CASSQRREGGETQYF. The CDR3 nucleotides read TGCGCCAGCAGCCAAAGGCGGGAGGGAGGAGAGACCCAGTACTTC. V gene TRBV4-3 combines with J gene TRBJ2-5; 9 positions agree with TRBD2. V lost 2 bases to trimming and J lost 4 bases; unmatched junction nucleotides: 5. CDR3 length: 15 residues. In germline, CDR1 is LGHNA, CDR2 YSLEER.

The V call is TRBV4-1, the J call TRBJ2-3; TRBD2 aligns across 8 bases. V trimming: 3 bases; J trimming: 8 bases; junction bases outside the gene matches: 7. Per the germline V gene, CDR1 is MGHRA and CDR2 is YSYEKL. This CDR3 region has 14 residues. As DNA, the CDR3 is TGCGCCAGCAGCCACCTGACTAGCGCGCGTACGCAGTATTTT. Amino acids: CASSHLTSARTQYF.

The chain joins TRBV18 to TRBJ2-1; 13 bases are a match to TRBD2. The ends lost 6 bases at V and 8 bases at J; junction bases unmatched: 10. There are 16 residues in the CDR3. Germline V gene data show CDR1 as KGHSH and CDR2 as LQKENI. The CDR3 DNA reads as TGTGCCAGCTCTCTCCGGACTAGCGGGAGTTCATATGAGCAGTTCTTC. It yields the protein CASSLRTSGSSYEQFF.

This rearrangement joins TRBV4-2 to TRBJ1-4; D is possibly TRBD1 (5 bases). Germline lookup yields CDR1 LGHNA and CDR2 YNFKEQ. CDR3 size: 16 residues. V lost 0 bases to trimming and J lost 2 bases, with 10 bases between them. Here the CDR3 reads CASSQDRGGTNEKLFF. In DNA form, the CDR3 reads TGTGCCAGCAGCCAAGATAGGGGTGGGACTAATGAAAAACTGTTTTTT.

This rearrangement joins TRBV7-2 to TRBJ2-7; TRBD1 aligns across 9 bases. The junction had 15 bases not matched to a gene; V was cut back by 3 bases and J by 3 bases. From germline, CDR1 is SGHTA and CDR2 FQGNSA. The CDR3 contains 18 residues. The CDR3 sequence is CASSLGTSGTGLVYEQYF. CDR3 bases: TGTGCCAGCAGCTTGGGTACCTCCGGGACAGGGCTCGTCTACGAGCAGTACTTC.

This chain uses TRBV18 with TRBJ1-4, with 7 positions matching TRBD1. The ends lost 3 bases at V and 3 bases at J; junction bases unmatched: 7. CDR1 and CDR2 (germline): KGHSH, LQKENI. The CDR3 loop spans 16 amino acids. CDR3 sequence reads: CASSPNPGGPNEKLFF. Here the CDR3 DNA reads TGTGCCAGCTCACCCAATCCAGGGGGTCCTAATGAAAAACTGTTTTTT. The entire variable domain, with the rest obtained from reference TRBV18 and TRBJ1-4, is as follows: NAGVMQNPRHLVRRRGQEARLRCSPMKGHSHVYWYRQLPEEGLKFMVYLQKENIIDESGMPKERFSAEFPKEGPSILRIQQVVRGDSAAYFCASSPNPGGPNEKLFFGSGTQLSVL.

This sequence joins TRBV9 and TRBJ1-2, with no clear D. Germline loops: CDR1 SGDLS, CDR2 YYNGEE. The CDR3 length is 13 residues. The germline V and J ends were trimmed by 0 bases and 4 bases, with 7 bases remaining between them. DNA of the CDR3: TGTGCCAGCAGCGTAGGGGGAGGCTATGGCTACACCTTC. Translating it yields CASSVGGGYGYTF.

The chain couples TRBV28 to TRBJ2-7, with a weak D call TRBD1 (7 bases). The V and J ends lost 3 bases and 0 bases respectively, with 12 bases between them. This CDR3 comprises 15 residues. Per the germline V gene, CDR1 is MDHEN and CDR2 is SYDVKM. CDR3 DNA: TGTGCCAGCAGTTTCGGCGGGACAGTCTCCTACGAGCAGTACTTC. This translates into CASSFGGTVSYEQYF.

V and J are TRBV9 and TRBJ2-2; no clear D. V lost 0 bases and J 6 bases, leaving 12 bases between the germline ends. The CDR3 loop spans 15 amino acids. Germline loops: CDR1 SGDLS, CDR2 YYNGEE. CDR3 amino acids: CASSVATESPGELFF. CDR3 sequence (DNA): TGTGCCAGCAGCGTAGCTACTGAGAGTCCCGGGGAGCTGTTTTTT. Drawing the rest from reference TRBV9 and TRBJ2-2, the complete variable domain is DSGVTQTPKHLITATGQRVTLRCSPRSGDLSVYWYQQSLDQGLQFLIQYYNGEERAKGNILERFSAQQFPDLHSELNLSSLELGDSALYFCASSVATESPGELFFGEGSRLTVL.

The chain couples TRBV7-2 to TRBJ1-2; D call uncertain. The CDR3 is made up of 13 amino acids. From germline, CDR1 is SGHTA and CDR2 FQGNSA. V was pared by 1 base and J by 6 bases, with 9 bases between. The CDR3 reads CASSLDPADGYTF. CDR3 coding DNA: TGTGCCAGCAGCTTAGATCCGGCGGATGGCTACACCTTC. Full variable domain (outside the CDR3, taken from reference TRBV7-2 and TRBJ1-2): GAGVSQSPSNKVTEKGKDVELRCDPISGHTALYWYRQSLGQGLEFLIYFQGNSAPDKSGLPSDRFSAERTGGSVSTLTIQRTQQEDSAVYLCASSLDPADGYTFGSGTRLTVV.

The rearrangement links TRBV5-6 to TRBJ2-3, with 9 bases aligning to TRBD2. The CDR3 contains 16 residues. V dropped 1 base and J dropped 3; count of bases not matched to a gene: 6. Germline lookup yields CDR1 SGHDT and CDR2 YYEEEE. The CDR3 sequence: CASSLRTSGRTDTQYF. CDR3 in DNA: TGTGCCAGCAGCTTGAGGACCAGCGGGAGGACAGATACGCAGTATTTT.

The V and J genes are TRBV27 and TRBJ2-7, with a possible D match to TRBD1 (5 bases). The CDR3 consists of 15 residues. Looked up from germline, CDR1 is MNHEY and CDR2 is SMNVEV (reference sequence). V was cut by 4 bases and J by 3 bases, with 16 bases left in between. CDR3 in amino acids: CASSSVGAVNYEQYF. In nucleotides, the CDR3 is TGTGCCAGCAGTTCTGTAGGGGCTGTGAACTACGAGCAGTACTTC.

The CDR3 DNA sequence: TGTGCCAGCAGTTTACAGGGGCAGGGGTATAATTCACCCCTCCACTTT. Its translation is CASSLQGQGYNSPLHF. V gene TRBV27 combines with J gene TRBJ1-6, with D perhaps TRBD1 (6 bases). Germline CDR1 is MNHEY and CDR2 is SMNVEV (reference sequence). Trimming removed 2 bases from V and 4 bases from J, with 12 bases in between. This CDR3 comprises 16 residues.

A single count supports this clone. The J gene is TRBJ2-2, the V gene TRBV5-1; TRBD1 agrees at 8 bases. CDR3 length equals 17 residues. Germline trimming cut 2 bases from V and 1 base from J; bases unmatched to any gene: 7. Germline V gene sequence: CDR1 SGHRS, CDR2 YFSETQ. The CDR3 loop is CASSFDGQGQNTGELFF. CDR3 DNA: TGCGCCAGCAGCTTTGATGGACAGGGTCAGAACACCGGGGAGCTGTTTTTT. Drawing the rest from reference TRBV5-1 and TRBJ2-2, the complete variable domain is KAGVTQTPRYLIKTRGQQVTLSCSPISGHRSVSWYQQTPGQGLQFLFEYFSETQRNKGNFPGRFSGRQFSNSRSEMNVSTLELGDSALYLCASSFDGQGQNTGELFFGEGSRLTVL.

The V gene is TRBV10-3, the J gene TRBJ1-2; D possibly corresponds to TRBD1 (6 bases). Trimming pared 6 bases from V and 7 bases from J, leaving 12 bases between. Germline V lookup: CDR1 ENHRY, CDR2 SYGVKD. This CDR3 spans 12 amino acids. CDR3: CAIRLGGGGYTF. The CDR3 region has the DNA TGTGCCATCAGACTGGGAGGGGGTGGCTACACCTTC.

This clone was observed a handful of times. CDR3 sequence: CASSQELYTEAFF. CDR3 sequence (DNA): TGTGCCAGCTCACAAGAACTCTACACTGAAGCTTTCTTT. The chain carries TRBV18 and TRBJ1-1; no definite D call. The CDR3 extends over 13 amino acids. Trimming stripped 4 bases from V and 3 bases from J, with 9 bases between. The germline CDR1 and CDR2 sequences are KGHSH and LQKENI.

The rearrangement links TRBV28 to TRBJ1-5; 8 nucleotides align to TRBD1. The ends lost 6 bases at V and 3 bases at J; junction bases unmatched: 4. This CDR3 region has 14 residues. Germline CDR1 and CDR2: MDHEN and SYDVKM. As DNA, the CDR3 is TGTGCCAGCAGAGGGGGACAGGTCAATCAGCCCCAGCATTTT. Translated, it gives CASRGGQVNQPQHF.

For the CDR3, the DNA is TGTGCCACCACCGAGTGGTGTTACGAGCAGTACTTC. Translated: CATTEWCYEQYF. This rearrangement joins TRBV28 to TRBJ2-7; D unclear. The V end lost 10 bases, the J end lost 4 bases, and 14 bases lay between the germline ends. This CDR3 spans 12 amino acids. Germline CDR1 is MDHEN and CDR2 is SYDVKM.